These 21 T cell receptor beta chains share one sample of origin, sequenced in a study of naive and memory T cell subsets. Two oligonucleotides, mixed equimolar, formed the beta constant-region primer covering TRBC1 and TRBC2. Ligated cDNA was amplified by four rounds of PCR with nested alpha and beta constant-region primers and SP2. MiXCR was run by TCRdb on the UMI-ligation and nested PCR reads, yielding one entry per CDR3 protein. This table has about 82,000 distinct CDR3 sequences, approximately 10% appearing once. The sequenced sample consisted of naive CD8+ T cells from blood. The receptors here all came from a human donor in good health.

This clonotype was seen only a few times. The chain joins TRBV3-1 to TRBJ1-1, with 7 bases aligning to TRBD1. The J segment lost 5 bases and the V segment lost 4 bases, leaving 10 bases of the junction unmatched. Per the germline V gene, CDR1 is LGHDT and CDR2 is YNNKEL (reference sequence). The CDR3 contains 15 residues. The CDR3 is CASSPQLTGLTEAFF. Here the CDR3 DNA reads TGTGCCAGCAGCCCGCAGCTGACAGGGTTGACTGAAGCTTTCTTT.

The gene calls are TRBV9 and TRBJ1-1; no clear D gene. The CDR3 is made up of 14 amino acids. CDR1 and CDR2 (germline): SGDLS, YYNGEE. The V gene lost 6 bases and the J gene lost 1 base, with 13 bases spanning the gap. CDR3 region: CASTRKYGNTEAFF. CDR3 bases: TGTGCCAGCACCAGAAAGTATGGGAACACTGAAGCTTTCTTT.

The rearrangement links TRBV4-1 to TRBJ2-7; TRBD2 might be the D (6 bases). Between the trimmed V and J ends, which lost 4 bases and 2 bases, there was a span of 9 bases. The CDR3 runs to 13 residues. Germline CDR1 is MGHRA and CDR2 is YSYEKL. The CDR3 sequence: CASSLAATYEQYF. CDR3 sequence (DNA): TGCGCCAGCAGCCTAGCGGCAACCTACGAGCAGTACTTC.

This clonotype was counted between two and nine times. This chain uses TRBV20-1 with TRBJ2-5; 8 bases map to TRBD1. Germline values: CDR1 DFQATT, CDR2 SNEGSKA (reference sequence). V was clipped by 6 bases and J by 5 bases; unmatched bases: 2. The CDR3 runs to 11 residues. CDR3 in DNA: TGCAGTGCACAGGGGGTGGAGACCCAGTACTTC. Translated, it gives CSAQGVETQYF.

This clonotype appeared a few times. The chain couples TRBV30 to TRBJ2-2, with 11 nucleotides matching TRBD2. The germline V gene encodes CDR1 GTSNPN and CDR2 SVGIG (reference sequence). Germline trimming cut 2 bases from V and 4 bases from J; bases unmatched to any gene: 3. The CDR3 loop spans 15 amino acids. The CDR3 region has the DNA TGTGCCTGGAGTAGCGGGACTAGCGGCACCGGGGAGCTGTTTTTT. Its translation is CAWSSGTSGTGELFF.

The genes are TRBV7-6 and TRBJ1-6; D not certain. V was trimmed by 6 bases and J by 0 bases, leaving 9 bases between them. There are 15 residues in the CDR3. Per germline, CDR1 SGHVS and CDR2 FNYEAQ. The CDR3 here is CASRPESSYNSPLHF. As DNA, the CDR3 is TGTGCCAGCAGACCGGAGAGCTCCTATAATTCACCCCTCCACTTT.

Comment on this clonotype: A much bigger clone sits one base away, suggesting this may be a read error. The chain carries TRBV5-6 and TRBJ2-1, with 9 bases aligning to TRBD2. The CDR3 contains 14 residues. Germline V gives CDR1 SGHDT, CDR2 YYEEEE. The CDR3 nucleotides are TGTGTCAGCAAGGCGGGAGGGCTCTACAATGAGCAGTTCTTC. Translated: CVSKAGGLYNEQFF.

The chain carries TRBV6-1 and TRBJ1-5, with a weak D call TRBD1 (5 bases). Per the germline V gene, CDR1 is MNHNS and CDR2 is SASEGT. V lost 3 bases to trimming and J lost 4 bases, with 10 bases between them. The CDR3 is 14 residues long. The CDR3 is CASSDRTRNQPQHF. The CDR3, as DNA: TGTGCCAGCAGTGATCGGACACGTAATCAGCCCCAGCATTTT.

There are many counts of this clonotype. The rearrangement links TRBV9 to TRBJ2-7, with a weak D call TRBD2 (5 bases). The CDR3 has 15 amino acids. Germline CDR1 SGDLS, CDR2 YYNGEE. Deletions cut 0 bases from V and 0 bases from J, with 10 bases between. The CDR3 nucleotides read TGTGCCAGCAGCGTAGGCGGGCGGCACTCCTACGAGCAGTACTTC. Protein: CASSVGGRHSYEQYF.

This clonotype was observed a few times. This chain uses TRBV6-2 or TRBV6-3 with TRBJ2-5, with D perhaps matching TRBD2 (5 bases). Germline V lookup: CDR1 MNHEY, CDR2 SVGEGT. This CDR3 contains 14 residues. The V end was cut by 6 bases, the J end by 5 bases, with 16 bases between. This CDR3 reads CASSRGPERETQYF. In DNA form, the CDR3 reads TGTGCCAGCAGCCGCGGGCCAGAAAGGGAGACCCAGTACTTC.

The sample holds many counts of this clonotype. This chain links TRBV9 with TRBJ1-2; D remains ambiguous. This CDR3 comprises 15 residues. The V end was cut by 3 bases, the J end by 3 bases, with 15 bases between. CDR1 is SGDLS, CDR2 YYNGEE, per germline. The CDR3 DNA reads as TGTGCCAGCAGCGGAGGCGTTCGGGCCGACTATGGCTACACCTTC. Amino acids: CASSGGVRADYGYTF. The whole variable domain, remainder taken from reference TRBV9 and TRBJ1-2, is DSGVTQTPKHLITATGQRVTLRCSPRSGDLSVYWYQQSLDQGLQFLIQYYNGEERAKGNILERFSAQQFPDLHSELNLSSLELGDSALYFCASSGGVRADYGYTFGSGTRLTVV.

This clonotype was observed many times. The rearrangement uses TRBV19 and TRBJ2-2, with 9 bases that match TRBD2. This CDR3 is 14 amino acids long. V was clipped by 6 bases and J by 7 bases; unmatched bases: 6. Per the germline V gene, CDR1 is LNHDA and CDR2 is SQIVND (reference sequence). The CDR3 nucleotides are TGTGCCAGTAGACAGACTAGCGGAGGCGGGGAGCTGTTTTTT. Translating it yields CASRQTSGGGELFF.

This clonotype has a count of ten or more. This chain joins TRBV5-1 and TRBJ2-3, with a possible D match to TRBD2 (5 bases). The CDR3 extends over 13 amino acids. Per germline, CDR1 SGHRS and CDR2 YFSETQ. Trimming removed 3 bases from V and 4 bases from J, with 9 bases in between. The CDR3 spells CASSSRAPDTQYF. The CDR3 DNA reads as TGCGCCAGCAGCTCGAGGGCCCCAGATACGCAGTATTTT.

This chain joins TRBV4-3 and TRBJ2-2; TRBD1 matches 7 bases. The germline V gene has CDR1 LGHNA and CDR2 YSLEER. The CDR3 consists of 17 residues. V was clipped by 1 base and J by 8 bases; unmatched bases: 13. The CDR3 protein is CASSQASTGWFDGELFF. CDR3 DNA: TGCGCCAGCAGCCAAGCCTCGACAGGGTGGTTTGATGGGGAGCTGTTTTTT.

This clonotype was counted ten times or more. This chain joins TRBV7-3 and TRBJ2-1, with a weak D call TRBD2 (5 bases). The germline CDR1 and CDR2 sequences are SGHTA and FQGTGA. The V end lost 5 bases, the J end lost 0 bases, and 11 bases lay between the germline ends. This CDR3 has 15 amino acids. The CDR3 protein is CASSQSGYSYNEQFF. In DNA form, the CDR3 reads TGTGCCAGCAGCCAGAGCGGATACTCCTACAATGAGCAGTTCTTC.

The table lists this clonotype with many counts. The genes are TRBV29-1 and TRBJ2-7, with 7 bases matching TRBD1. This CDR3 comprises 13 residues. CDR1 and CDR2 from the germline V gene are SQVTM and ANQGSEA. Trimming at V came to 3 bases and at J to 6 bases, leaving 8 bases not matched to a gene. The CDR3 sequence: CSVETDRVGEQYF. DNA of the CDR3: TGCAGCGTTGAGACCGACAGGGTTGGCGAGCAGTACTTC.

This clonotype was seen many times. The gene calls are TRBV25-1 and TRBJ2-7; perhaps TRBD2 as D (6 bases). Germline-derived CDR1 and CDR2 are MGHDK and SYGVNS. The CDR3 loop spans 13 amino acids. Trimming stripped 6 bases from V and 6 bases from J, with 15 bases between. The CDR3 spells CASSVAAASEQYF. As DNA, the CDR3 is TGTGCCAGCAGCGTAGCGGCTGCTTCCGAGCAGTACTTC.

This clonotype has a count of ten or more. The chain links TRBV5-5 to TRBJ2-7; no firm D call. This CDR3 comprises 12 residues. The germline CDR1 and CDR2 sequences are SGHKS and YYEKEE (reference sequence). V lost 4 bases, J lost 2 bases, and 7 bases lay in between. The CDR3 DNA follows: TGTGCCAGCAGCGCCCGGCCCTACGAGCAGTACTTC. Translating gives CASSARPYEQYF.

This clonotype has ten or more counts. The CDR3 nucleotides read TGCGCCAGCAGCCAAGACTCGGTGGGTCAGCCCCAGCATTTT. Translation gives CASSQDSVGQPQHF. V gene TRBV4-1 combines with J gene TRBJ1-5; D is uncertain. V lost 0 bases and J lost 6, with 9 bases in between. The CDR3 totals 14 residues. Germline V gives CDR1 MGHRA, CDR2 YSYEKL.

CDR3 protein: CASSVPGAWGANVLTF. Written as DNA, the CDR3 is TGTGCCAGTAGTGTTCCAGGGGCGTGGGGGGCCAACGTCCTGACTTTC. The chain uses TRBV19 and TRBJ2-6, with D possibly matching TRBD1 (6 bases). CDR1 and CDR2 from the germline V gene are LNHDA and SQIVND (reference sequence). V was cut by 5 bases and J by 4 bases, with 15 bases left in between. The CDR3 consists of 16 residues.

In this sample, this clonotype turned up many times. This chain's CDR3 is CASSLSRARGNQPQHF. The CDR3 DNA reads TGTGCCAGCAGTTTATCCAGGGCCAGGGGCAATCAGCCCCAGCATTTT. The rearrangement joins TRBV27 to TRBJ1-5; possible D gene TRBD1, 5 bases. Germline lookup yields CDR1 MNHEY and CDR2 SMNVEV (reference sequence). The CDR3 totals 16 residues. Trimming pared 0 bases from V and 2 bases from J, leaving 11 bases between.